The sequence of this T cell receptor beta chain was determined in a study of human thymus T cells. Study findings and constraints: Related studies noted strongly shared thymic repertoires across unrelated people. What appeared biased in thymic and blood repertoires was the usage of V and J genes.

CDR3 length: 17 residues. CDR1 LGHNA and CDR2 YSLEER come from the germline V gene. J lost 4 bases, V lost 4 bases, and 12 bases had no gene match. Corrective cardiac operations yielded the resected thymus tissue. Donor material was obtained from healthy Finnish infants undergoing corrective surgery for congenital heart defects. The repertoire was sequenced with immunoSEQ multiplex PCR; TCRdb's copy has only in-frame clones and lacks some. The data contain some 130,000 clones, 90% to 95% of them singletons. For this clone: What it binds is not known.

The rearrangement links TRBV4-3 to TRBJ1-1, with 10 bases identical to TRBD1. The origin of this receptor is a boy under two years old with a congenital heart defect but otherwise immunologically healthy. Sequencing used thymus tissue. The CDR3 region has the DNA TGCGCCAGCAGCCTTGGGACAGGGGAGGGTTGGAGCACTGAAGCTTTCTTT. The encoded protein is CASSLGTGEGWSTEAFF.